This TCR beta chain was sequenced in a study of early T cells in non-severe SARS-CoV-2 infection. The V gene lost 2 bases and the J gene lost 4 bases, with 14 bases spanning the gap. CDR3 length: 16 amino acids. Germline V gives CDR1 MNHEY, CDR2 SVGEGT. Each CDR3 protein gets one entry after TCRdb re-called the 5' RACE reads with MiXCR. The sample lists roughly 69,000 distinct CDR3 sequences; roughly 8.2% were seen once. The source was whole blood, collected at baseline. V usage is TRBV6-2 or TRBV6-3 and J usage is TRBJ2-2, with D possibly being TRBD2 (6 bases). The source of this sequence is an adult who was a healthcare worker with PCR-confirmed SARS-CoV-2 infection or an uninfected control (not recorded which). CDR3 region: CASSYGLAWATGELFF. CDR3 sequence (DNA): TGTGCCAGCAGTTACGGGCTAGCGTGGGCCACCGGGGAGCTGTTTTTT.